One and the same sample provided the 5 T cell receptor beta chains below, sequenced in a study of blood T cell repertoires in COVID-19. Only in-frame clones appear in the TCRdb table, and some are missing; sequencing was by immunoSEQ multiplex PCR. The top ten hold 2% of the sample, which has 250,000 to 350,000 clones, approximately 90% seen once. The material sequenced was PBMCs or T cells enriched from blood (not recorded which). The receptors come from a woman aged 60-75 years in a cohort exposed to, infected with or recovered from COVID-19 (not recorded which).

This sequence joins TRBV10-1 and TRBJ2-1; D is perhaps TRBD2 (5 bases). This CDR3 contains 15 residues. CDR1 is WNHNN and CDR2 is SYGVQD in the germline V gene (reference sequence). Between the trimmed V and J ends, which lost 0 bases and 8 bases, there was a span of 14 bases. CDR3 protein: CASSESRTLGHEQFF. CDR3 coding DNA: TGCGCCAGCAGTGAGTCGAGGACTCTAGGGCATGAGCAGTTCTTC.

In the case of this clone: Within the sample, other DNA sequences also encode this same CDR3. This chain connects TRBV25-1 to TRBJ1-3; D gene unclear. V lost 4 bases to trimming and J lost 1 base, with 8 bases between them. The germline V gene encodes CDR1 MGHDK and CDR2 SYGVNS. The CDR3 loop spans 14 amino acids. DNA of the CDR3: TGTGCCAGCAGTGTTGCGGGGTCTGGAAACACCATATATTTT. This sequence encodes CASSVAGSGNTIYF.

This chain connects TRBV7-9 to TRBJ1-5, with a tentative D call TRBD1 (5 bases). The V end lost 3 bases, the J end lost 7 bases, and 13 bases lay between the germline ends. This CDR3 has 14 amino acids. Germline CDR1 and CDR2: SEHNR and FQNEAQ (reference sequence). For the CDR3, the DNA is TGTGCCAGCAGCTTTGACAGTTCGCGGCAGCCCCAGCATTTT. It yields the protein CASSFDSSRQPQHF.

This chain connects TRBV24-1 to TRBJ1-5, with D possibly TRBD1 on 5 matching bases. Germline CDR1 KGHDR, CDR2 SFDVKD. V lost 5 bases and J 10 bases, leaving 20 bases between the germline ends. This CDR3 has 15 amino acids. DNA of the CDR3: TGTGCCACCAGTGGGAGTGGGGGAGGGCCCAAACCCCAGCATTTT. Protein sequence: CATSGSGGGPKPQHF.

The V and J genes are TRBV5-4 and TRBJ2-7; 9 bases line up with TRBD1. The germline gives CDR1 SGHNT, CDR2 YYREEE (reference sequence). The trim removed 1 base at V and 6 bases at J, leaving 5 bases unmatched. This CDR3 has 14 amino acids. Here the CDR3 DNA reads TGTGCCAGCAGCTTGAGGGGACAGGGTTCCGAGCAGTACTTC. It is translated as CASSLRGQGSEQYF.